A selection of T cell receptor beta chains follows, all from one sample in a study of T cell changes during pregnancy in multiple sclerosis. TCRdb's table, derived via immunoSEQ multiplex PCR, lists solely in-frame clones and lacks some. This table holds some 17,000 clones, roughly 88% found once. The specimen comprised CD8+ T cells from peripheral blood mononuclear cells, sampled after pregnancy. These TCRs come from a female donor in good health, enrolled as a control in a pregnancy study. The CDR3 runs from the conserved cysteine through the conserved F or W. D genes are given only for firm matches. Clone size, where shown, is once, few, many, or a class for clones that have expanded.

NA TRBJ1-1 TRBV19 NA TGTGCCAGTAGCCTTACAGGGCATAACACTGAAGCTTTCTTT CASSLTGHNTEAFF
NA TRBJ2-7 TRBV29-1 NA TGCAGCGCCGGAGGGGTCTGGAAGGGCTTCGAGCAGTACTTC CSAGGVWKGFEQYF
NA TRBJ2-3 TRBV6-4 TRBD1 TGTGCCAGCAGTGCCAAGACAGGGTCGGGCACAGATACGCAGTATTTT CASSAKTGSGTDTQYF
NA TRBJ1-1 TRBV5-5 NA TGTGCCAGCAGCTTGGGGCAGCGGATAAACACTGAAGCTTTCTTT CASSLGQRINTEAFF
NA TRBJ2-7 TRBV5-4 TRBD2 TGTGCCAGCAGCCCCAGAGCGGGGATGCCCTACGAGCAGTACTTC CASSPRAGMPYEQYF
NA TRBJ2-6 TRBV5-1 TRBD1 TGCGCCAGCAGCTTATTTCGACAGGGGGAGTCTGGGGCCAACGTCCTGACTTTC CASSLFRQGESGANVLTF
few TRBJ2-1 TRBV19 TRBD2 TGTGCCAGTGGGGGACTAGCGGGAGACTACAATGAGCAGTTCTTC CASGGLAGDYNEQFF
NA TRBJ2-5 TRBV6-5 NA TGTGCCAGCACCTCAGGGGGGTCGTACCAAGAGACCCAGTACTTC CASTSGGSYQETQYF
NA TRBJ2-2 TRBV5-6 TRBD1 TGTGCCAGCAGCACGACAGGGGAGTGGAACACCGGGGAGCTGTTTTTT CASSTTGEWNTGELFF
once TRBJ2-7 TRBV5-1 TRBD1 TGCGCCAGCAGCGGGGGACAGCTCGAGCAGTACTTC CASSGGQLEQYF
NA TRBJ1-1 TRBV28 TRBD1 TGTGCCAGCAGTCCCATCTCGACAGGGGGAACTGAAGCTTTCTTT CASSPISTGGTEAFF
NA TRBJ1-1 TRBV27 NA TGTGCCAGCAGCCGCTTAGGGGGTATGAACACTGAAGCTTTCTTT CASSRLGGMNTEAFF
NA TRBJ2-7 TRBV5-6 NA TGTGCCAGCAGCTTCGGCGGGTCTGACGAGCAGTACTTC CASSFGGSDEQYF
NA TRBJ1-2 TRBV2 TRBD1 TGTGCCAGCAGTCTACTGACAGGGGCAAACTATGGCTACACCTTC CASSLLTGANYGYTF
once TRBJ1-2 TRBV10-3 NA TGTGCCATCAGTGAGTCGGACAGCCTTATCTATGGCTACACCTTC CAISESDSLIYGYTF
NA TRBJ2-6 TRBV6-4 TRBD1 TGTGCCAGCAGTGGACAGGGTGGGGCCAACGTCCTGACTTTC CASSGQGGANVLTF
NA TRBJ1-1 TRBV28 NA TGTGCCAGCAGTTATAGGGGTACAACTGAAGCTTTCTTT CASSYRGTTEAFF
NA TRBJ2-1 TRBV7-9 TRBD1 TGTGCCAGCAGCCCCGACAGGGGATATTACAATGAGCAGTTCTTC CASSPDRGYYNEQFF
NA TRBJ2-7 TRBV28 TRBD1 TGTGCCAGCAGTTTATTGAGGGGGCGAGCCTCCTACGAGCAGTACTTC CASSLLRGRASYEQYF
NA TRBJ1-6 TRBV30 NA TGTGCCTGGAGTGTCGCAGTCGCGGAACACCGCTATAATTCACCCCTCCACTTT CAWSVAVAEHRYNSPLHF
NA TRBJ2-1 TRBV27 TRBD2 TGTGCCAGCAGTGGGGGGACTAGCGGGAATGAGCAGTTCTTC CASSGGTSGNEQFF
NA TRBJ2-6 TRBV6-4 NA TGTGCCAGCAGCGAGACAGCCCCCTCTGGGGCCAACGTCCTGACTTTC CASSETAPSGANVLTF
NA TRBJ2-7 TRBV9 NA TGTGCCAGCAGCGTAGCTGGGGGCGGCCCCCTCGAGCAGTACTTC CASSVAGGGPLEQYF
NA TRBJ1-6 TRBV7-9 NA TGCATAGTAACAGGGAATAATTCACCCCTCCACTTT CIVTGNNSPLHF
few TRBJ1-3 TRBV14 NA TGTGCCAGCAGCTCTACAGCCGACTCTGGAAACACCATATATTTT CASSSTADSGNTIYF
few TRBJ1-1 TRBV7-9 NA TGTGCCAGCAGCCCCGGGACAACGAACACTGAAGCTTTCTTT CASSPGTTNTEAFF
NA TRBJ1-1 TRBV6-6 NA TGTGCCATCTGGGGAGGGACGGCGTCGACTGAAGCTTTCTTT CAIWGGTASTEAFF
NA TRBJ2-3 TRBV7-9 TRBD2 TGTGCCAGCAGCTCACTGGGGGGGAGCACAGATACGCAGTATTTT CASSSLGGSTDTQYF
NA TRBJ2-7 TRBV6-5 TRBD1 TGTGCCAGCACTTCTGACCCAGGGGGATACGAGCAGTACTTC CASTSDPGGYEQYF
NA TRBJ2-3 TRBV5-6 TRBD2 TGTGCCAGCAGCTTGGGACTAGCGGGGGGCACAGATACGCAGTATTTT CASSLGLAGGTDTQYF
NA TRBJ2-1 TRBV5-1 TRBD2 TGCGCCAGCAGCCAGGCCGGGACTAGCGGGAGCTATGAGCAGTTCTTC CASSQAGTSGSYEQFF
few TRBJ2-3 TRBV27 TRBD2 TGTGCCAGCAGACTAGCGGGGGGGCTTGGCACAGATACGCAGTATTTT CASRLAGGLGTDTQYF
NA TRBJ2-2 TRBV5-1 NA TGCGCCAGCAGCTCTGCGCCACTAAACACCGGGGAGCTGTTTTTT CASSSAPLNTGELFF
NA TRBJ2-7 TRBV11-2 NA TGTGCCAGCAGCCCCCGCGGGTACGAGCAGTACTTC CASSPRGYEQYF
NA TRBJ2-3 TRBV19 TRBD2 TGTGCCAGTAGATCTTTAGCGGGAGGAGCTGATACGCAGTATTTT CASRSLAGGADTQYF
NA TRBJ1-2 TRBV6-5 NA TGTGCCAGCAGTGAAACAGGGAATGGCTACACCTTC CASSETGNGYTF
NA TRBJ2-7 TRBV28 NA TGTGCCAGCAGCCCACCCCAGGAGGCGGCCGAGCAGTACTTC CASSPPQEAAEQYF
once TRBJ2-1 TRBV6-5 NA TGTGCCAGCAGTTACTCGGGAGGACGGTTTAACAATGAGCAGTTCTTC CASSYSGGRFNNEQFF
once TRBJ1-1 TRBV2 NA TGTGCCAGCCGCGAAAGACTAGCTGAAGCTTTCTTT CASRERLAEAFF
once TRBJ2-1 TRBV5-1 TRBD1 TGCGCCAGCAGCTTGAGTGGGACAGGGGGCAGACTGGCCGAGCAGTTCTTC CASSLSGTGGRLAEQFF
NA TRBJ2-5 TRBV5-4 NA TGTGCCAGCAGCGCCGGACTGTCGGAAGAGACCCAGTACTTC CASSAGLSEETQYF
NA TRBJ1-2 TRBV2 NA TGTGCCAGCAGTGAGGGGGCGGACGCCAAATATGGCTACACCTTC CASSEGADAKYGYTF
NA TRBJ1-5 TRBV19 NA TGTGCCAGTAGTATGGTAGGACAGATTAGCAATCAGCCCCAGCATTTT CASSMVGQISNQPQHF
NA TRBJ2-3 TRBV27 TRBD2 TGTGCCAGCAGTCCATGGGGACTAGCGGGACCCAGCACAGATACGCAGTATTTT CASSPWGLAGPSTDTQYF
NA TRBJ1-1 TRBV7-9 TRBD1 TGTGCCAGCAGCGCGGACAGGCTTGAAGCTTTCTTT CASSADRLEAFF
NA TRBJ1-1 TRBV6-5 NA TGTGCCAGCAGTTACTCAGGTGGGAGCACTGAAGCTTTCTTT CASSYSGGSTEAFF
NA TRBJ2-7 TRBV2 NA TGTGCCCTGAGGACAGCCGCCTACGAGCAGTACTTC CALRTAAYEQYF
NA TRBJ2-7 TRBV25-1 NA TGTGCCAGCAGTGAATACCCAACAGGCGAGCAGTACTTC CASSEYPTGEQYF
NA TRBJ1-5 TRBV6-5 TRBD1 TGTGCCAGCAGAGACAGGGCTTATAGCAATCAGCCCCAGCATTTT CASRDRAYSNQPQHF
NA TRBJ1-4 TRBV9 TRBD1 TGTGCCAGCAGCGGTGGACAGGCAACTAATGAAAAACTGTTTTTT CASSGGQATNEKLFF
NA TRBJ1-4 TRBV7-6 NA TGTGCCAGCAGCTGGACGTACGAGGGCACTAATGAAAAACTGTTTTTT CASSWTYEGTNEKLFF
NA TRBJ1-2 TRBV27 TRBD1 TGTGCCAGCGGAACAGGGGGGGCCTATGGCTACACCTTC CASGTGGAYGYTF
NA TRBJ2-3 TRBV6-4 TRBD1 TGTGCCAGCAGTCTGGGCAGGGGGCAAGATACGCAGTATTTT CASSLGRGQDTQYF